The entry below describes one T cell receptor beta chain. Its antigen is undetermined. Regarding time point: persistent/refractory GD, antithyroid drugs over 5 years with positive TRAb. TCR sequences were obtained from RNA taken from PBMCs. The CDR3 loop spans 16 amino acids. CDR1 and CDR2 (germline): SEHNR, FQNEAQ (reference sequence). Trimming took 5 bases from V and 4 from J; bases not matched to a gene: 11. This sample is part of a study of regulatory T cells in long-lasting Graves disease. Points from the study as a whole: Under persistent disease, TRBV28, TRBJ1-2 and TRBJ2-5 were used preferentially.

Construction of TCR beta libraries relied on iRepertoire HTBI primers and on Arm-PCR targeting CDR3 regions. TCRdb analysed the multiplex PCR reads with MiXCR anew, one entry per CDR3 protein. The sample lists about 400,000 distinct CDR3 sequences; around 20% were seen once. This specimen was peripheral blood mononuclear cells (PBMCs), taken when the disease was refractory, from a patient treated with antithyroid drugs. The TCR comes from a female donor with Graves disease. The chain couples TRBV7-9 to TRBJ1-1; 9 bases align to TRBD1. The CDR3 region has the DNA TGTGCCAGCAGCCCAGAACAGGGGGCGCAGGTCACTGAAGCTTTCTTT. Translation: CASSPEQGAQVTEAFF.